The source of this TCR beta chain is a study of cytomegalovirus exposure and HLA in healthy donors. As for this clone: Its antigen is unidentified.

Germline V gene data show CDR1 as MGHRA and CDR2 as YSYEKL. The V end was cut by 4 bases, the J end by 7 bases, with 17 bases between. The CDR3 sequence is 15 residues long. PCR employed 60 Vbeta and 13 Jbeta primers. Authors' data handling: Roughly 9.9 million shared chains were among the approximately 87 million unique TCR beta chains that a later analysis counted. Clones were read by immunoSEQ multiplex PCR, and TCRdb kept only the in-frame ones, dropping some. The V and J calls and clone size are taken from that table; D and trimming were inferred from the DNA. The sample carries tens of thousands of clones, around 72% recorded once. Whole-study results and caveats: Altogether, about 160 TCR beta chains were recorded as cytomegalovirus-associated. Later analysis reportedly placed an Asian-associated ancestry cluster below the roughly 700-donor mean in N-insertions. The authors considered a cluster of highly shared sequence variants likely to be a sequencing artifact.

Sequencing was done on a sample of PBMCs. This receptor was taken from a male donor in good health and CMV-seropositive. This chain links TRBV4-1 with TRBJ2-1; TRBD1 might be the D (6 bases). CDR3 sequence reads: CASSPQETGRNEQFF. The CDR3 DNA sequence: TGCGCCAGCAGCCCTCAGGAAACAGGGCGTAATGAGCAGTTCTTC.